The 22 T cell receptor beta chains presented below share a single source sample, sequenced in a study of CD8+CD57+ T cells in acquired aplastic anemia. Template material for TCR beta VDJ and CDR3 profiling consisted of genomic DNA. MiXCR, applied by TCRdb to the reads, yields one record per CDR3 protein. The sample consists of 350,000 to 450,000 distinct CDR3 sequences, roughly 64% of them appearing once. Sequenced input: sorted CD4+, CD8+, or CD8+CD57+ T cells (not recorded which) from PBMCs. Receptor source: a human donor in good health, serving as a control.

This chain connects TRBV5-5 to TRBJ2-1, with a tentative D call TRBD2 (5 bases). The CDR3 sequence is 15 residues long. The germline V gene encodes CDR1 SGHKS and CDR2 YYEKEE (reference sequence). V gave up 4 bases and J gave up 5 bases, with 16 bases separating them. This CDR3 reads CASSLVLVSDNEQFF. The CDR3, as DNA: TGTGCCAGCAGCCTAGTACTAGTTTCGGACAATGAGCAGTTCTTC.

This clonotype was recorded a few times. This chain joins TRBV20-1 and TRBJ1-1; possible D gene TRBD1, 6 bases. The V end lost 3 bases, the J end lost 3 bases, and 8 bases lay between the germline ends. The CDR3 length is 12 residues. In germline, CDR1 is DFQATT, CDR2 SNEGSKA (reference sequence). The chain's CDR3 is CSARTGDTEAFF. The CDR3 DNA reads as TGCAGTGCTAGGACAGGCGACACTGAAGCTTTCTTT.

This clonotype was recorded many times. The DNA for the CDR3 is TGTGCCAGCACCGGGGGCCAAGACACCGGGGAGCTGTTTTTT. Its protein is CASTGGQDTGELFF. This rearrangement joins TRBV6-6 to TRBJ2-2; D may match TRBD1 or TRBD2 (6 bases each). The CDR3 consists of 14 residues. Trimming removed 7 bases from V and 3 bases from J, with 12 bases in between. Germline CDR1 reads MNHNY; CDR2 reads SVGAGI (reference sequence).

This clonotype occurred many times. The rearrangement uses TRBV5-1 and TRBJ2-1, with 8 bases matching TRBD2. This CDR3 contains 15 residues. V trimming: 4 bases; J trimming: 7 bases; junction bases outside the gene matches: 10. Germline V gives CDR1 SGHRS, CDR2 YFSETQ. The CDR3 DNA reads TGCGCCAGCAGCCTTGCGATCGGGGGGGGGAATGAGCAGTTCTTC. Translating gives CASSLAIGGGNEQFF.

This clonotype occurred once. The chain links TRBV9 to TRBJ1-5; TRBD1 agrees at 10 bases. V lost 3 bases to trimming and J lost 4 bases; unmatched junction nucleotides: 4. CDR1 and CDR2 from the germline V gene are SGDLS and YYNGEE. This CDR3 region has 15 residues. The CDR3 is CASSEGQGRNQPQHF. CDR3 bases: TGTGCCAGCAGCGAGGGACAGGGGCGGAATCAGCCCCAGCATTTT. Drawing the rest from reference TRBV9 and TRBJ1-5, the complete variable domain is DSGVTQTPKHLITATGQRVTLRCSPRSGDLSVYWYQQSLDQGLQFLIQYYNGEERAKGNILERFSAQQFPDLHSELNLSSLELGDSALYFCASSEGQGRNQPQHFGDGTRLSIL.

V and J are TRBV7-3 and TRBJ2-2; D remains unclear. V was shortened by 0 bases and J by 17 bases, with 19 bases between the two germline ends. The CDR3 is made up of 14 amino acids. From germline, CDR1 is SGHTA and CDR2 FQGTGA. The CDR3 here is CASSLTSNSPLHFF. Here the CDR3 DNA reads TGTGCCAGCAGCTTAACTAGTAATTCACCCCTCCACTTTTTT. Variable domain in full (rest from reference TRBV7-3 and TRBJ2-2): GAGVSQTPSNKVTEKGKYVELRCDPISGHTALYWYRQSLGQGPEFLIYFQGTGAADDSGLPNDRFFAVRPEGSVSTLKIQRTERGDSAVYLCASSLTSNSPLHFFGEGSRLTVL.

As regards this clonotype: Mismatch with germline at one junction end may stem from a read error. The rearrangement uses TRBV5-1 and TRBJ2-7; no definite D call. Germline assignment: CDR1 SGHRS and CDR2 YFSETQ. The CDR3 runs 13 residues. This chain's CDR3 is CASTLGWSYKQYF. The CDR3 DNA reads as TGTGCCAGCACCCTAGGCTGGTCCTACAAGCAGTACTTC.

Concerning this clonotype: A single base separates this from a much larger clone, so it may be a read error. The chain is built from TRBV9 and TRBJ1-4; 9 nucleotides line up with TRBD1. The V gene end was trimmed by 5 bases and the J gene end by 2 bases; junction bases not matched to a gene: 7. The CDR3 covers 16 residues. In germline, CDR1 is SGDLS, CDR2 YYNGEE. In nucleotides, the CDR3 is TGTGCCAGCAGTCGGACAGGGGTGCTTACTAATGAAAAACTGTTTTTT. Protein: CASSRTGVLTNEKLFF.

This clonotype has just a few counts. This chain links TRBV7-9 with TRBJ2-5; D is perhaps TRBD1 (6 bases). The CDR3 loop spans 14 amino acids. Germline V CDR1 and CDR2: SEHNR, FQNEAQ (reference sequence). Trimming stripped 5 bases from V and 3 bases from J, with 13 bases between. CDR3 sequence (DNA): TGTGCCAGCAGCCACAAAACAGGGAAAGAGACCCAGTACTTC. Translated: CASSHKTGKETQYF. The variable domain in full, completed from reference TRBV7-9 and TRBJ2-5, reads DTGVSQNPRHKITKRGQNVTFRCDPISEHNRLYWYRQTLGQGPEFLTYFQNEAQLEKSRLLSDRFSAERPKGSFSTLEIQRTEQGDSAMYLCASSHKTGKETQYFGPGTRLLVL.

This clonotype was counted many times. This rearrangement joins TRBV14 to TRBJ1-3, with no clear D. Germline loops: CDR1 SGHDN, CDR2 FVKESK. V lost 1 base and J 0 bases, leaving 7 bases between the germline ends. The CDR3 is 15 amino acids. CDR3 protein: CASSQVRGSGNTIYF. The CDR3 nucleotides read TGTGCCAGCAGCCAAGTGAGAGGCTCTGGAAACACCATATATTTT.

In its sample, this clonotype was seen a few times. V usage is TRBV20-1 and J usage is TRBJ2-7; D is ambiguous. Between the trimmed V and J ends, which lost 4 bases and 1 base, there was a span of 11 bases. The CDR3 covers 13 residues. Germline V gene sequence: CDR1 DFQATT, CDR2 SNEGSKA (reference sequence). The CDR3 loop is CSAIGSLSYEQYF. Written as DNA, the CDR3 is TGCAGTGCTATTGGCAGCCTTTCCTACGAGCAGTACTTC.

The chain has TRBV20-1 and TRBJ1-1; TRBD1 might be the D (5 bases). CDR3 length: 11 amino acids. Deletions cut 6 bases from V and 8 bases from J, with 13 bases between. Germline V gene data show CDR1 as DFQATT and CDR2 as SNEGSKA (reference sequence). The CDR3 region has the DNA TGCAGTGCACAGGAAGGCTCAGAAGCTTTCTTT. Its translation: CSAQEGSEAFF.

As concerns this clonotype: Its ends do not fully match the called genes, so a read error is possible. The V gene is TRBV7-3, the J gene TRBJ2-5; D remains ambiguous. Germline CDR1 reads SGHTA; CDR2 reads FQGTGA. The CDR3 is made up of 14 amino acids. The CDR3 nucleotides are TGTGCCAGCAGCTTAAACCCCCACGGCACAGATACGCAGTTC. Translation: CASSLNPHGTDTQF.

This clonotype was seen ten or more times. The chain combines TRBV7-2 with TRBJ1-3, with 9 nucleotides matching TRBD1. Germline lookup yields CDR1 SGHTA and CDR2 FQGNSA. The CDR3 consists of 15 residues. V shed 1 base and J 4 bases; nucleotides not matched to a gene: 2. This CDR3 is CASSLGGQGGNTIYF. CDR3 nucleotides: TGTGCCAGCAGCTTAGGGGGACAGGGAGGAAACACCATATATTTT.

The rearrangement joins TRBV9 to TRBJ1-1; no reliable D call. Germline V gives CDR1 SGDLS, CDR2 YYNGEE. With 4 bases removed from V and 8 bases from J, the gap between germline ends came to 21 bases. CDR3 length: 15 residues. CDR3 sequence: CASSSSPGPNSEAFF. The DNA of the CDR3 is TGTGCCAGCAGCTCATCACCGGGCCCTAACAGCGAAGCTTTCTTT.

The V call is TRBV15, the J call TRBJ1-2; no clear D. The germline V gene encodes CDR1 LNHNV and CDR2 YYDKDF (reference sequence). The CDR3 length is 18 residues. V shed 0 bases and J shed 5 bases, with 22 bases lying between them. Here the CDR3 reads CATSRDTFDGGLAYGYTF. CDR3 nucleotides: TGTGCCACCAGCAGAGATACGTTTGATGGCGGCCTGGCTTATGGCTACACCTTC. Full variable domain (outside the CDR3, taken from reference TRBV15 and TRBJ1-2): DAMVIQNPRYQVTQFGKPVTLSCSQTLNHNVMYWYQQKSSQAPKLLFHYYDKDFNNEADTPDNFQSRRPNTSFCFLDIRSPGLGDTAMYLCATSRDTFDGGLAYGYTFGSGTRLTVV.

The chain combines TRBV2 with TRBJ1-2; 7 nucleotides line up with TRBD1. The CDR3 extends over 13 amino acids. Germline V gene sequence: CDR1 SNHLY, CDR2 FYNNEI. J was trimmed by 7 bases and V by 3 bases; bases with no gene match: 5. The CDR3 sequence is CASSETGQTGYTF. The CDR3 nucleotides read TGTGCCAGCAGTGAGACAGGGCAAACTGGCTACACCTTC.

Note on this clonotype: A read error may account for a junction end that differs from germline. The chain combines TRBV7-2 with TRBJ2-7, with TRBD1 identical over 9 bases. The CDR3 runs 16 residues. Per germline, CDR1 SGHTA and CDR2 FQGNSA. This CDR3 reads CASSLGRGTGPHEQYF. CDR3 nucleotides: TGTGCCAGCAGTTTAGGGAGAGGGACAGGGCCCCACGAGCAGTACTTC.

The DNA of the CDR3 is TGCGCCAGCACGGGGGGGGCTGGGGCCAACGTCCTGACTTTC. Translating it yields CASTGGAGANVLTF. V and J are TRBV10-2 and TRBJ2-6, with 8 nucleotides matching TRBD2. The CDR3 sequence is 14 residues long. CDR1 and CDR2 (germline): WSHSY, SAAADI. The V and J ends lost 7 bases and 2 bases, in that order; junction bases with no gene match: 1.

Concerning this clonotype: A single base separates this from a much larger clone, so it may be a read error. V gene TRBV7-2 combines with J gene TRBJ2-1, with D perhaps TRBD2 (7 bases). Trimming removed 5 bases at V and 7 bases at J, with 15 bases between. This CDR3 region has 14 residues. CDR1 and CDR2 (germline): SGHTA, FQGNSA. The CDR3 here is CASSLGEGENEQFF. DNA of the CDR3: TGTGCCAGCAGCCTGGGGGAGGGGGAGAATGAGCAGTTCTTC.

The chain couples TRBV7-9 to TRBJ1-5, with D perhaps TRBD1 (5 bases). Germline V gene lookup returns CDR1 SEHNR and CDR2 FQNEAQ (reference sequence). The germline V and J ends were trimmed by 10 bases and 3 bases, with 13 bases remaining between them. The CDR3 runs to 13 residues. CDR3 bases: TGTGCCACCAGGGACCTTTACAATCAGCCCCAGCATTTT. It codes for CATRDLYNQPQHF.

The chain couples TRBV2 to TRBJ1-2; D remains ambiguous. The CDR3 runs 16 residues. Germline CDR1 SNHLY, CDR2 FYNNEI. The V end was cut by 10 bases, the J end by 6 bases, with 27 bases between. DNA for the CDR3: TGTGCCACCAGCCCCCCTCATAGGCAGCCCCGCCATGGCTACACCTTC. It translates to CATSPPHRQPRHGYTF. The full variable domain, rest sourced from reference TRBV2 and TRBJ1-2, is EPEVTQTPSHQVTQMGQEVILRCVPISNHLYFYWYRQILGQKVEFLVSFYNNEISEKSEIFDDQFSVERPDGSNFTLKIRSTKLEDSAMYFCATSPPHRQPRHGYTFGSGTRLTVV.